The rows below give T cell receptor beta chains drawn from one sample of a study of cytomegalovirus exposure and HLA in healthy donors. TCRdb's copy holds only in-frame clones and misses some; the assay was immunoSEQ multiplex PCR. The data contain around 150,000 clones, roughly 77% of them singletons. The sequenced material came from PBMCs. The receptors here all came from a human donor in good health. The CDR3 runs from the conserved cysteine through the conserved F or W. The D gene is left open where the match is weak. Clone sizes are given selectively: once, few, many, or a class where the clone is expanded.

. | . | TRBJ1-4 | TRBV19 | CACADSGGPNEKLFF
. | . | TRBJ2-3 | TRBV5-4 | CASSSRATGLSTDTQYF
. | . | TRBJ1-2 | TRBV19 | CASSSGPLDRHYTF
. | . | TRBJ2-5 | TRBV2 | CASSEIGGGETQYF
TRBD2 | few | TRBJ2-1 | TRBV18 | CASSPRTSDYEQFF
. | . | TRBJ2-7 | TRBV28 | CASSFLGGRRSSYEQYF
TRBD1 | . | TRBJ1-3 | TRBV5-6 | CASSPGTGFSGNTIYF
. | . | TRBJ2-5 | TRBV2 | CASSGDDRQETQYF
. | once | TRBJ1-1 | TRBV2 | CASSGPGRVNTEAFF
. | . | TRBJ1-2 | TRBV6-5 | CASSIDQGRRGYTF
. | . | TRBJ1-1 | TRBV30 | CAWRSGTEAFF
. | . | TRBJ1-5 | TRBV10-2 | CASRDTGNQPQHF
TRBD1 | . | TRBJ2-7 | TRBV7-9 | CASSLEGTGGDEQYF
. | . | TRBJ1-6 | TRBV7-9 | CASSSTNNSGGVNSPLHF
. | . | TRBJ2-3 | TRBV28 | CASRLTGDTQYF
TRBD1 | . | TRBJ2-2 | TRBV6-5 | CASSPDRERTGELFF
TRBD2 | once | TRBJ2-1 | TRBV6-4 | CASSDSGLAGYNEQFF
TRBD1 | . | TRBJ2-5 | TRBV29-1 | CSVVLIGTAEETQYF
TRBD1 | . | TRBJ1-4 | TRBV11-2 | CASSLGTGNEKLFF
TRBD2 | . | TRBJ2-1 | TRBV5-4 | CASSRGGEHPNSQFF
. | few | TRBJ1-5 | TRBV19 | CASSIFPTEPQHF
TRBD1 | . | TRBJ1-5 | TRBV7-9 | CASSVGTGGYQPQHF
. | . | TRBJ2-6 | TRBV7-2 | CASSLMQGSGANVLTF
TRBD2 | . | TRBJ2-7 | TRBV2 | CASSVASGYYEQYF
. | . | TRBJ1-1 | TRBV5-4 | CASSLGTLGAVTEAFF
. | . | TRBJ2-7 | TRBV28 | CASTNLRGSSYEQYF
TRBD2 | . | TRBJ2-3 | TRBV4-1 | CASSSTPVAGGTDTQYF
TRBD2 | once | TRBJ2-5 | TRBV7-9 | CASSPIAGGPQETQYF
TRBD1 | . | . | TRBV7-6 | CASSSRQGLYEQYF
. | few | TRBJ1-2 | TRBV21-1 | CASSKARYGYTF
. | . | TRBJ1-4 | TRBV15 | CATSRGLGARANEKLFF
. | once | TRBJ2-5 | TRBV30 | CSWTYSQETQYF
. | . | TRBJ2-5 | TRBV7-9 | CASSLTREETQYF
TRBD2 | few | TRBJ2-1 | TRBV19 | CASSIRGGAGGHNEQFF
. | few | TRBJ2-7 | TRBV7-9 | CASSPSLADTYEQYF
. | . | TRBJ2-3 | TRBV4-1 | CASRDRLKSSSTDTQYF
. | . | TRBJ2-2 | TRBV7-9 | CASSLGPRSTGELFF
TRBD1 | . | TRBJ1-2 | TRBV5-1 | CASRTSPGTGSPGGYTF
. | few | TRBJ2-6 | TRBV21-1 | CASSKFEDKDDSGANVLTF
TRBD1 | . | TRBJ1-4 | TRBV9 | CASSVGLLRTGGDEKLFF
. | . | TRBJ2-5 | TRBV28 | CASSLIGGQETQYF
. | . | TRBJ1-6 | TRBV5-1 | CASSLGTVNSPLHF
. | . | TRBJ2-1 | TRBV19 | CASKAKRAGAGEQFF
. | . | TRBJ2-7 | TRBV7-9 | CASSSRDFPYEQYF
. | . | TRBJ2-3 | TRBV5-1 | CASSLADGGRDTQYF
TRBD1 | . | TRBJ1-2 | TRBV6-5 | CASSRTPTGTIGYTF
. | . | TRBJ2-3 | TRBV4-3 | CASSQAEVYNTDTQYF
TRBD1 | . | TRBJ1-4 | TRBV2 | CASGLKWTGLNEKLFF
TRBD1 | . | TRBJ2-7 | TRBV2 | CASSAGQTSYEQYF
. | few | TRBJ1-3 | TRBV4-2 | CASSQDTGGQNTIYF
. | . | TRBJ2-1 | TRBV7-9 | CASNLRDSAYNEQFF
TRBD1 | . | TRBJ1-1 | TRBV6-6 | CASSYGQGTRGTEAFF
TRBD2 | . | TRBJ2-5 | TRBV27 | CASSFGLAAQETQYF
TRBD1 | . | TRBJ2-2 | TRBV18 | CASSPQGQGNTGELFF
TRBD1 | . | TRBJ1-1 | TRBV30 | CAWYNSGTGVPKAFF